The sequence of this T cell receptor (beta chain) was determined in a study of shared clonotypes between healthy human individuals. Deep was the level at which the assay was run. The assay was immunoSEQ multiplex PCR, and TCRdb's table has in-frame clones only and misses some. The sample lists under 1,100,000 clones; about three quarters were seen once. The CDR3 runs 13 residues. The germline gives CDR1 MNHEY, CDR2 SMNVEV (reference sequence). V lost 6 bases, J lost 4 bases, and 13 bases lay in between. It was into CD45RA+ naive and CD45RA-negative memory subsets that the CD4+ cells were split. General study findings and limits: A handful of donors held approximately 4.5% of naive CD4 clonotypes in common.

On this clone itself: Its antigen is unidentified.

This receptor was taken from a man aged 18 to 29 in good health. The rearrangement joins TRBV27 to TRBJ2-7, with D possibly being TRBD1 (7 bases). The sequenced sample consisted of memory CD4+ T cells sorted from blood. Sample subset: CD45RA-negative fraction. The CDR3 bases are TGTGCCAGCAGCCGCCCAGGGGGGTACGAGCAGTACTTC. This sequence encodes CASSRPGGYEQYF.